A single sample gave rise to the 11 T cell receptor beta chains below, sequenced in a study of blood T cell repertoires in COVID-19. Only in-frame clones appear in the TCRdb table, and some are missing; sequencing was by immunoSEQ multiplex PCR. Of 270,000 or so clones listed, more than 70% are singletons. The sequencing sample was made of PBMCs or T cells enriched from blood (not recorded which). The receptors shown here come from a middle-aged woman with acute COVID-19.

The chain combines TRBV28 with TRBJ1-4, with TRBD1 as a possible D gene (5 bases). The V gene's germline CDR1 is MDHEN and CDR2 SYDVKM. The V end was cut by 2 bases, the J end by 0 bases, with 16 bases between. The CDR3 extends over 18 amino acids. The CDR3 loop reads CASSLRWNRQTTNEKLFF. CDR3 coding DNA: TGTGCCAGCAGTTTACGGTGGAACAGGCAGACAACTAATGAAAAACTGTTTTTT.

The chain has TRBV5-1 and TRBJ2-5; D remains ambiguous. Germline V gives CDR1 SGHRS, CDR2 YFSETQ. The ends were cut back, 0 bases at V and 2 bases at J, with 8 bases in the middle. This CDR3 is built from 14 residues. The CDR3, as DNA: TGCGCCAGCAGCTTGGTTCCAGGACAAGAGACCCAGTACTTC. It translates to CASSLVPGQETQYF.

V is TRBV3-1 (or the pseudogene TRBV3-2) and J is TRBJ2-1, with 10 bases that match TRBD2. Trimming took 7 bases from V and 9 from J; bases not matched to a gene: 15. The length of the CDR3 is 16 residues. CDR1 is LGHDT, CDR2 YNNKEL, per germline (reference sequence). Here the CDR3 DNA reads TGTGCCAGCACTACGTCTAGCGGGGGCCTATTCGGTGAGCAGTTCTTC. Residues: CASTTSSGGLFGEQFF.

DNA of the CDR3: TGTGCCAGCAGTGACAGGGGTAACAACTATGGCTACACCTTC. Translation: CASSDRGNNYGYTF. The J gene is TRBJ1-2, the V gene TRBV6-1, with a tentative D call TRBD1 (6 bases). Trimming took 3 bases from V and 2 from J, leaving 10 bases between them. CDR1 is MNHNS, CDR2 SASEGT, per germline. The CDR3 totals 14 residues.

DNA of the CDR3: TGCGCCAGCAGCCAAGAAGAGGGGGAGGGCAGGGGGCAGTTCTTC. Amino acids: CASSQEEGEGRGQFF. The chain recombines TRBV4-3 with TRBJ2-1; perhaps TRBD2 as D (7 bases). From germline, CDR1 is LGHNA and CDR2 YSLEER. Trimming stripped 0 bases from V and 12 bases from J, with 18 bases between. CDR3 size: 15 residues.

This chain joins TRBV9 and TRBJ1-2, with D tentatively TRBD1 (5 bases). The CDR3 contains 16 residues. In germline, CDR1 is SGDLS, CDR2 YYNGEE. Deletions cut 0 bases from V and 7 bases from J, with 19 bases between. CDR3 sequence reads: CASSVGSRGEGRGYTF. CDR3 nucleotide sequence: TGTGCCAGCAGCGTAGGGTCTCGGGGGGAGGGTCGTGGCTACACCTTC.

The chain employs TRBV3-1 (or the pseudogene TRBV3-2) and TRBJ2-1; 9 positions agree with TRBD2. The CDR3 runs to 15 residues. The V and J ends lost 7 bases and 1 base, in that order; junction bases with no gene match: 5. Germline lookup yields CDR1 LGHDT and CDR2 YNNKEL (reference sequence). CDR3 nucleotides: TGTGCCAGCACTAGCGGGATAGGTTCCTACAATGAGCAGTTCTTC. Its protein is CASTSGIGSYNEQFF.

This clone was found once. The chain recombines TRBV5-1 with TRBJ2-7, with D possibly being TRBD1 (6 bases). CDR1 and CDR2 (germline): SGHRS, YFSETQ. The CDR3 spans 14 residues. V lost 4 bases and J 0 bases, leaving 11 bases between the germline ends. For the CDR3, the DNA is TGCGCCAGCAGCGGGACATCCAACTCCTACGAGCAGTACTTC. It is translated as CASSGTSNSYEQYF.

This clone has just a few counts. At one of its ends the junction is not consistent with the germline gene, which may arise from a read error. The chain carries TRBV4-1 and TRBJ1-4; a possible D gene is TRBD1 (6 bases). There are 16 residues in the CDR3. CDR1 is MGHRA and CDR2 is YSYEKL in the germline V gene. The CDR3 DNA follows: TGCGCCAGCAGGCAAGTCCCGGACAGACCCAATGAAAAACTGTTTTTT. It codes for CASRQVPDRPNEKLFF.

This chain joins TRBV14 and TRBJ1-1, with 7 nucleotides matching TRBD1. From germline, CDR1 is SGHDN and CDR2 FVKESK. This CDR3 has 15 amino acids. Trimming removed 2 bases from V and 3 bases from J; junction bases left unmatched: 6. This chain's CDR3 is CASSQLDRDHTEAFF. CDR3 DNA sequence: TGTGCCAGCAGCCAACTAGACAGGGACCACACTGAAGCTTTCTTT.

The chain combines TRBV2 with TRBJ1-2; D may be TRBD1 (6 bases). Germline CDR1 and CDR2: SNHLY and FYNNEI. Trimming removed 4 bases from V and 5 bases from J, with 14 bases in between. This CDR3 has 14 residues. The CDR3 region is CASSGRTDQYGYTF. The CDR3, as DNA: TGTGCCAGCAGTGGGCGGACAGATCAATATGGCTACACCTTC.